This entry lists 12 T cell receptor beta chains sequenced from one sample in a study of Ad26.COV2.S vaccination and SARS-CoV-2 variants. The treatment: 15 to 20 received Ad26.COV2.S at low or high dose, single or two shots; 5 received placebo; per-sample allocation not given. The samples were gathered on day 63 after the first injection of vaccine or placebo. TCRdb keeps only in-frame clones here, not all; method: immunoSEQ multiplex PCR. The repertoire holds hundreds of thousands of clones, with around 89% as singletons. Source: peripheral blood, taken in a trial of Ad26.COV2.S vaccine versus placebo. These receptors all stem from a person aged 18-60 years who received the Ad26.COV2.S COVID-19 vaccine or a placebo.

The V and J genes are TRBV6-4 and TRBJ2-3, with no clear D. From germline, CDR1 is MRHNA and CDR2 SNTAGT. The CDR3 has 14 residues. Deletions cut 4 bases from V and 5 bases from J, with 13 bases between. The CDR3 DNA sequence: TGTGCCAGCAGTGTCAAGCCCGGTGGAGATACGCAGTATTTT. It translates to CASSVKPGGDTQYF.

J is TRBJ2-5 and V is TRBV30; D unresolved. Trimming pared 2 bases from V and 1 base from J, leaving 14 bases between. Per the germline V gene, CDR1 is GTSNPN and CDR2 is SVGIG (reference sequence). The CDR3 is made up of 15 amino acids. CDR3 region: CAWSNSGLPQETQYF. DNA for the CDR3: TGTGCCTGGAGTAACTCCGGGCTTCCCCAAGAGACCCAGTACTTC. Using reference TRBV30 and TRBJ2-5 for the parts outside the CDR3, the full variable domain is SQTIHQWPATLVQPVGSPLSLECTVEGTSNPNLYWYRQAAGRGLQLLFYSVGIGQISSEVPQNLSASRPQDRQFILSSKKLLLSDSGFYLCAWSNSGLPQETQYFGPGTRLLVL.

In DNA form, the CDR3 reads TGTGCCGGTCGGGAGTCGGATACGCAGTATTTT. Translating it yields CAGRESDTQYF. The gene calls are TRBV2 and TRBJ2-3, with D tentatively TRBD2 (6 bases). CDR3 size: 11 residues. CDR1 and CDR2 (germline): SNHLY, FYNNEI. Trimming shortened V by 11 bases and J by 6 bases, and 12 bases separated the two germline ends.

The chain joins TRBV7-7 to TRBJ2-3; D gene uncertain. The germline CDR1 and CDR2 sequences are SSHAT and FNYEAQ (reference sequence). The CDR3 totals 14 residues. V was shortened by 5 bases and J by 5 bases, with 14 bases between the two germline ends. The CDR3 loop reads CASSQTLRGDTQYF. As DNA, the CDR3 is TGTGCCAGCAGCCAAACCCTTCGCGGAGATACGCAGTATTTT.

The chain has TRBV10-3 and TRBJ2-1; D may match TRBD1 or TRBD2 (6 bases each). The V gene lost 5 bases and the J gene lost 10 bases, with 18 bases spanning the gap. CDR3 size: 14 residues. The germline V gene has CDR1 ENHRY and CDR2 SYGVKD. CDR3 residues: CAISLGGGGEEQFF. The CDR3 DNA is TGTGCCATCAGTTTGGGGGGCGGTGGGGAGGAGCAGTTCTTC.

The chain employs TRBV24-1 and TRBJ1-1; D not certain. Germline V gene data show CDR1 as KGHDR and CDR2 as SFDVKD. V was trimmed by 6 bases and J by 0 bases, leaving 13 bases between them. The CDR3 runs 15 residues. The CDR3 bases are TGTGCCACCAGTCCGACCGGAGCAATGAACACTGAAGCTTTCTTT. Amino acid sequence: CATSPTGAMNTEAFF.

The chain is built from TRBV6-1 and TRBJ2-1; 10 bases fit TRBD2. From germline, CDR1 is MNHNS and CDR2 SASEGT. Trimming took 2 bases from V and 9 from J; bases not matched to a gene: 4. The CDR3 runs 14 residues. CDR3 in DNA: TGTGCCAGCAGTGAAAGCGGGAGGGCCCTTGAGCAGTTCTTC. It translates to CASSESGRALEQFF.

The chain recombines TRBV5-1 with TRBJ2-3, with 11 bases aligning to TRBD1. The CDR3 totals 17 residues. V dropped 0 bases and J dropped 3; count of bases not matched to a gene: 6. Per germline, CDR1 SGHRS and CDR2 YFSETQ. CDR3 coding DNA: TGCGCCAGCAGCTTGGCCGGGACAGGGGGAGGTACAGATACGCAGTATTTT. Translating it yields CASSLAGTGGGTDTQYF.

The J gene is TRBJ1-5, the V gene TRBV27, with D unclear. CDR1 and CDR2 from the germline V gene are MNHEY and SMNVEV (reference sequence). V lost 4 bases and J lost 3, with 7 bases in between. The CDR3 has 13 residues. The CDR3 sequence is CASSSWINQPQHF. CDR3 DNA sequence: TGTGCCAGCAGTTCATGGATCAATCAGCCCCAGCATTTT.

This clone has at least ten counts. The chain carries TRBV7-2 and TRBJ1-1; D not resolved. CDR1 and CDR2 from the germline V gene are SGHTA and FQGNSA. The length of the CDR3 is 14 residues. V dropped 4 bases and J dropped 0 bases, with 9 bases sitting between them. CDR3 sequence reads: CASSSSSVNTEAFF. The CDR3 DNA is TGTGCCAGCAGCTCTTCGTCTGTGAACACTGAAGCTTTCTTT.

The chain recombines TRBV3-1 (or the pseudogene TRBV3-2) with TRBJ1-1; D gene unclear. This CDR3 spans 12 amino acids. CDR1 LGHDT and CDR2 YNNKEL come from the germline V gene (reference sequence). The V and J ends lost 0 bases and 10 bases respectively, with 9 bases between them. CDR3 nucleotide sequence: TGTGCCAGCAGCCAAGATCGAACCGCAGCTTTCTTT. Amino acids: CASSQDRTAAFF.

The chain carries TRBV2 and TRBJ2-1; 12 bases are a match to TRBD2. The CDR3 is 15 residues long. Looked up from germline, CDR1 is SNHLY and CDR2 is FYNNEI. After removal of 6 bases from V and 6 bases from J, the junction contained 6 bases not matched to a gene. The CDR3 DNA sequence: TGTGCCAGCAGACCTCTAGCGGGGGGGCTCAATGAGCAGTTCTTC. Translation gives CASRPLAGGLNEQFF.